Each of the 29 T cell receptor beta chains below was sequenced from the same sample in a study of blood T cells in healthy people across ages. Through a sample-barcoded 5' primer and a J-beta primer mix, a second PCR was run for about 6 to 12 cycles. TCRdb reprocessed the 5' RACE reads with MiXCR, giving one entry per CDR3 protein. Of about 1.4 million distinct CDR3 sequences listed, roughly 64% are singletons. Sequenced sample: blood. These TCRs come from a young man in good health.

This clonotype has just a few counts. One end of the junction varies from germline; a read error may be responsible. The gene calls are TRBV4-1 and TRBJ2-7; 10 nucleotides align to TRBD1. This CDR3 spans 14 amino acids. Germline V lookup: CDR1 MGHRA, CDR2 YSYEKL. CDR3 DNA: TGTGCCAGCAGTCGGACAGGGGGAGCGTACGAGCAGTACTTC. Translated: CASSRTGGAYEQYF.

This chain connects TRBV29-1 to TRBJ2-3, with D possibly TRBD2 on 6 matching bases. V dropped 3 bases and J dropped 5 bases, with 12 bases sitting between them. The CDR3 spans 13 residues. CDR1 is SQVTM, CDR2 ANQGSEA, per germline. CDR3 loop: CSVEGGEGDTQYF. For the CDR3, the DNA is TGCAGCGTTGAGGGCGGGGAAGGAGATACGCAGTATTTT.

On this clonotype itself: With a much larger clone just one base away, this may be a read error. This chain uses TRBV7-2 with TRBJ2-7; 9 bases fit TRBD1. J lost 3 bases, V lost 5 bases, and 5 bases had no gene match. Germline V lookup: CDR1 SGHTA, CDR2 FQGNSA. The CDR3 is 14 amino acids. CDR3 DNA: TGTGCCAGCAGCACCGGGACAGGGCTCTACGAGCAGTACTTC. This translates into CASSTGTGLYEQYF.

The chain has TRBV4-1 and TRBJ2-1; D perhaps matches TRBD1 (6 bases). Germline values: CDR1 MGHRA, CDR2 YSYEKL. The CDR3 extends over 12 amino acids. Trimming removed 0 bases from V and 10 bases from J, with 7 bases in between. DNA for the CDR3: TGCGCCAGCAGCCAAGATGGGACAGAGCAGTTCTTC. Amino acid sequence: CASSQDGTEQFF.

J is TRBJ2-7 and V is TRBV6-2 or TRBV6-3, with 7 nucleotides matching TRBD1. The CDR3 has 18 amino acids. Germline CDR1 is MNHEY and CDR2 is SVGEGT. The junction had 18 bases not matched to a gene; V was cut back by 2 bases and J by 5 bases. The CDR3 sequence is CASSYPRDRDRVINEQYF. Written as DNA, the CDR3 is TGTGCCAGCAGTTACCCTAGAGATCGTGACAGGGTAATTAACGAGCAGTACTTC.

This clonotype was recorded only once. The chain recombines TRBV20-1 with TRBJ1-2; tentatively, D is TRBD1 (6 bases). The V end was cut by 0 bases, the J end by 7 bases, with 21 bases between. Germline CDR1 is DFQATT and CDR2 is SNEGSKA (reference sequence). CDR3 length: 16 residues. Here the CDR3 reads CSARDPLRKGGGGYTF. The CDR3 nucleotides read TGCAGTGCTAGAGATCCCCTCAGGAAAGGGGGAGGTGGCTACACCTTC.

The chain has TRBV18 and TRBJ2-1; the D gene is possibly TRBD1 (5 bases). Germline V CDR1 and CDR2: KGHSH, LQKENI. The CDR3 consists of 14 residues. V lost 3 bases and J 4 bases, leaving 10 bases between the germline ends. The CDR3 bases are TGTGCCAGCTCACCTCGACAGCTTTACAATGAGCAGTTCTTC. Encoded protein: CASSPRQLYNEQFF.

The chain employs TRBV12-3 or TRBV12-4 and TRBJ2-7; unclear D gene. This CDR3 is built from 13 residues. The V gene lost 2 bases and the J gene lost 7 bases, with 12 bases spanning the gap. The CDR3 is CASSLYVGSEQYF. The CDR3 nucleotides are TGTGCCAGCAGTTTATATGTAGGCAGTGAGCAGTACTTC.

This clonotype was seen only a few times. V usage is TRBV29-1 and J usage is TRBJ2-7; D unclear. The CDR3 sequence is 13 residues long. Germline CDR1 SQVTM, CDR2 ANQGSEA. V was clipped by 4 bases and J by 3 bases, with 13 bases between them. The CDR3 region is CSVAGQADYEQYF. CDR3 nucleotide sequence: TGCAGCGTTGCGGGTCAGGCCGACTACGAGCAGTACTTC.

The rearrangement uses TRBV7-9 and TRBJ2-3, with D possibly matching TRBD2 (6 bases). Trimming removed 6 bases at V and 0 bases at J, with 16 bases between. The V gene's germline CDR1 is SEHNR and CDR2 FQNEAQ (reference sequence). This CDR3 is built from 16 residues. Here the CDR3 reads CASSIWRDGSTDTQYF. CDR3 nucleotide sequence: TGTGCCAGCAGTATATGGAGGGACGGGAGCACAGATACGCAGTATTTT.

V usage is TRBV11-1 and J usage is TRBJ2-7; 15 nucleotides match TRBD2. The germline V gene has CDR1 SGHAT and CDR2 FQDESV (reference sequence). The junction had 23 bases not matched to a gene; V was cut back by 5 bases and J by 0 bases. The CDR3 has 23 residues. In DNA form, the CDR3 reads TGTGCCAGCAGCCCTTCTGGACTAGCGGGGGGGTTCACCACCTATAGGAGCTCCTACGAGCAGTACTTC. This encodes CASSPSGLAGGFTTYRSSYEQYF.

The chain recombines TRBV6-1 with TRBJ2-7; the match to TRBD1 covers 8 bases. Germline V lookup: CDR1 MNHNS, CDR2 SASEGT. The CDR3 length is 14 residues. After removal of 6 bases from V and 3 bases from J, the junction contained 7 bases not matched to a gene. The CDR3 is CASRLRQGFYEQYF. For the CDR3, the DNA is TGTGCCAGCAGGCTAAGACAGGGGTTCTACGAGCAGTACTTC.

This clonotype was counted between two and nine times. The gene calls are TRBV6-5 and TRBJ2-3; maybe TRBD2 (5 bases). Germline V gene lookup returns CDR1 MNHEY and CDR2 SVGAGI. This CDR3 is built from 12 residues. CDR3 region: CAVASSTDTQYF. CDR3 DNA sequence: TGTGCTGTAGCGTCTAGCACAGATACGCAGTATTTT.

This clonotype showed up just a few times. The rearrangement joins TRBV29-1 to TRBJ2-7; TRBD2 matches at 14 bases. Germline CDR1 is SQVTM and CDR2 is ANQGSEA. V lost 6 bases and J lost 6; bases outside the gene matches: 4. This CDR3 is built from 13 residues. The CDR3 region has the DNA TGCAGCGTCAGGGGACTAGCGGGAGTCGAGCAGTACTTC. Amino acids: CSVRGLAGVEQYF.

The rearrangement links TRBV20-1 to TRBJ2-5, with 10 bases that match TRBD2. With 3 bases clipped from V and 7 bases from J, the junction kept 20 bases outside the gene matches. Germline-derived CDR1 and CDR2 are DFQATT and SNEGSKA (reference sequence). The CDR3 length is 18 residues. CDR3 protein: CSASPSGGPVEKGGTQYF. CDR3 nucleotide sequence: TGCAGTGCTAGCCCTAGCGGGGGCCCTGTGGAAAAAGGAGGGACCCAGTACTTC.

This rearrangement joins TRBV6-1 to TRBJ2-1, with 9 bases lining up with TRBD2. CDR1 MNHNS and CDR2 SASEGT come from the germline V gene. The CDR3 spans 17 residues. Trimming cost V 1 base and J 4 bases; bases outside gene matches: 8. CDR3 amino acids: CASSEVRTSVSYNEQFF. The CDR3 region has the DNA TGTGCCAGCAGTGAAGTCCGGACTAGCGTGTCTTACAATGAGCAGTTCTTC.

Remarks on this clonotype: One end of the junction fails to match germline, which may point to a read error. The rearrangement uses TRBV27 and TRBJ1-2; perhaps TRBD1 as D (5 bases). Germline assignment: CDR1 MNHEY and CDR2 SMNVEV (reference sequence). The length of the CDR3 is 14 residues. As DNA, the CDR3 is TGTGCCAGCAGTTTTACATCGGGGGACTATGGCCACACCTTC. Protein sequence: CASSFTSGDYGHTF.

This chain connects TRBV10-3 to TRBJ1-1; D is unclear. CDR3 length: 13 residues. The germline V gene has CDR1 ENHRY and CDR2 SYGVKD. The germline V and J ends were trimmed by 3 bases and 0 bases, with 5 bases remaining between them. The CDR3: CAISDSVNTEAFF. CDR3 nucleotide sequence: TGTGCCATCAGTGATTCGGTGAACACTGAAGCTTTCTTT.

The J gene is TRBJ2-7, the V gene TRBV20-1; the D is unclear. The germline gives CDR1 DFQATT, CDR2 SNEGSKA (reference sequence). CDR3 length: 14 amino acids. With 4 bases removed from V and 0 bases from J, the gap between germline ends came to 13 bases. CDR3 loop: CSAKSSQFSYEQYF. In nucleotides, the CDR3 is TGCAGTGCTAAGTCGTCCCAGTTCTCCTACGAGCAGTACTTC.

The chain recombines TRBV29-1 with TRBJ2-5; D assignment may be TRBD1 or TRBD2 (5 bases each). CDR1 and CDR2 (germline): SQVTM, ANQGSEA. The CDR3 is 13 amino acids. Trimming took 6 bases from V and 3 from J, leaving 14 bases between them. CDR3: CSVRDAGKETQYF. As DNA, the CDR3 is TGCAGCGTCCGGGACGCCGGTAAAGAGACCCAGTACTTC. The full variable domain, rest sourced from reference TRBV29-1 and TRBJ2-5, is SAVISQKPSRDICQRGTSLTIQCQVDSQVTMMFWYRQQPGQSLTLIATANQGSEATYESGFVIDKFPISRPNLTFSTLTVSNMSPEDSSIYLCSVRDAGKETQYFGPGTRLLVL.

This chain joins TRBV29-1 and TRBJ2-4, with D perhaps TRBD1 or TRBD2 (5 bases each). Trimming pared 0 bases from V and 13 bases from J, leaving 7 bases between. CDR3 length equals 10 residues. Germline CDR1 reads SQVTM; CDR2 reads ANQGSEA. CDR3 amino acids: CSVEEGVQYF. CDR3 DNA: TGCAGCGTTGAAGAGGGGGTCCAGTACTTC.

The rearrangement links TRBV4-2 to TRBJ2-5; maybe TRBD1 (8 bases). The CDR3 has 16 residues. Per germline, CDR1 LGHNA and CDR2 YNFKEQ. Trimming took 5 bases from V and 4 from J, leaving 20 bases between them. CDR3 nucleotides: TGTGCCAGCAGCTTCACAGGGGGGGGCTCTTCAGAGACCCAGTACTTC. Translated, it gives CASSFTGGGSSETQYF.

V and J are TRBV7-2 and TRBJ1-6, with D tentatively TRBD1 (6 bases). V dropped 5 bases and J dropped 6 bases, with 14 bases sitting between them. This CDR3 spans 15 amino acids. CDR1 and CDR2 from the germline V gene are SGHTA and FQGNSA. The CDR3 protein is CASSRGQTANSPLHF. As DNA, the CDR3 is TGTGCCAGCAGCAGAGGACAGACCGCTAATTCACCCCTCCACTTT.

CDR3 region: CASSHEGTGPYEQYF. The CDR3 region has the DNA TGTGCCAGCAGCCATGAGGGGACAGGCCCTTACGAGCAGTACTTC. The V gene is TRBV3-1, the J gene TRBJ2-7; 8 bases map to TRBD1. Looked up from germline, CDR1 is LGHDT and CDR2 is YNNKEL (reference sequence). V was pared by 3 bases and J by 4 bases, with 8 bases of the junction left unmatched. This CDR3 region has 15 residues.

In DNA, the CDR3 is TGTGCCAGCAGTGACCCAGGGGAGAATGAAAAACTGTTTTTT. Translated, it gives CASSDPGENEKLFF. V usage is TRBV2 and J usage is TRBJ1-4; possibly TRBD1 for D (6 bases). Trimming took off 3 bases at V and 5 bases at J, with 10 bases between the two ends. This CDR3 has 14 amino acids. Germline V gene data show CDR1 as SNHLY and CDR2 as FYNNEI.

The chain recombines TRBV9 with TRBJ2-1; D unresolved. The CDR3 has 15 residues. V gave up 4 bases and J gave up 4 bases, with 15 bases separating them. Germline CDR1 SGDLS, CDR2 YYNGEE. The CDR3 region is CASSPRALEYNEQFF. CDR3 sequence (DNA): TGTGCCAGCAGCCCGAGAGCGCTAGAGTACAATGAGCAGTTCTTC. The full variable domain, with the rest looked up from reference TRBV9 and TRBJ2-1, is DSGVTQTPKHLITATGQRVTLRCSPRSGDLSVYWYQQSLDQGLQFLIQYYNGEERAKGNILERFSAQQFPDLHSELNLSSLELGDSALYFCASSPRALEYNEQFFGPGTRLTVL.

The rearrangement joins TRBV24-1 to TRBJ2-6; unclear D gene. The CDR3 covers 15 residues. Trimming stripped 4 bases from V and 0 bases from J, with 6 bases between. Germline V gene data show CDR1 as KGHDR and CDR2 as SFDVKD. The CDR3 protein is CATSDRNSGANVLTF. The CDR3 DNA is TGTGCCACCAGTGACAGAAACTCTGGGGCCAACGTCCTGACTTTC.

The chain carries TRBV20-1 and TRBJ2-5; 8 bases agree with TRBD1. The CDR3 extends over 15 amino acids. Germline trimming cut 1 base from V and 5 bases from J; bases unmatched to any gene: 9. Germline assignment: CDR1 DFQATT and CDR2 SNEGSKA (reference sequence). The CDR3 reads CSARAGQGAGETQYF. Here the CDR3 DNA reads TGCAGTGCTAGAGCCGGGCAGGGGGCTGGGGAGACCCAGTACTTC.

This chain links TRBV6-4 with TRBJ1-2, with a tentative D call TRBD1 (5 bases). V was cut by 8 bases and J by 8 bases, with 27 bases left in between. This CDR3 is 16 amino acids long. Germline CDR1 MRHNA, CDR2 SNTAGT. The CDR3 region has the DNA TGTGCCAGCCGACCGGGCCCTGGTGGATATCGGGACGGCTACACCTTC. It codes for CASRPGPGGYRDGYTF.